This T cell receptor (beta chain) derives from a study of graft-versus-host responses after intestinal transplantation. About the research overall: The study gave all recipients anti-thymocyte globulin induction, then tacrolimus and steroids for 2 to 3 years.

V dropped 3 bases and J dropped 1 base, with 10 bases sitting between them. This CDR3 contains 14 residues. Germline V gene lookup returns CDR1 MGHRA and CDR2 YSYEKL. Only in-frame clones appear in the TCRdb table, and some are missing; sequencing was by immunoSEQ multiplex PCR. The sample lists 20,000 to 25,000 clones; around 92% were seen once. Comment on this clone: Its cognate antigen is unknown.

Study-wide points: Recipient marrow held GvH clones, some first seen in ileum or blood.

The chain links TRBV4-1 to TRBJ2-7, with D perhaps TRBD2 (5 bases). The sequence derives from a human patient who received an intestinal transplant, so some T cells may come from the graft donor. The sequencing used PBMCs, collected approximately 260 days after intestinal transplant. The CDR3 DNA is TGCGCCAGCAGCCAGAGGGAGCGGTCCTACGAGCAGTACTTC. This translates into CASSQRERSYEQYF.